This T cell receptor (beta chain) was sequenced in a study of T-cell memory formation after mild COVID-19. This clonotype has ten or more counts. Its antigen remains unknown. Overall study findings and caveats: SARS-CoV-2 specificity was not confirmed for second-wave clones peaking on day 37.

MiXCR, run by TCRdb on the 5' RACE reads, gives a single entry per CDR3 protein. Found here are almost 550,000 distinct CDR3 sequences, roughly 20% of them singletons; the top ten hold about an eighth. Sequencing input: PBMCs or a T cell subset sorted from them (not recorded which). This clonotype was sampled from an adult woman who had mild COVID-19 (a few samples of this study predate the infection). Cell type and time point are not known.

The DNA for the CDR3 is TGTGCCAGCAGTTGGGCCTACGAGCAGTACTTC. Its translation is CASSWAYEQYF. V usage is TRBV2 and J usage is TRBJ2-7; D ambiguous. With 5 bases removed from V and 2 bases from J, the gap between germline ends came to 4 bases. The CDR3 has 11 amino acids. From germline, CDR1 is SNHLY and CDR2 FYNNEI.